The present entry profiles one TCR beta chain with its context. Its antigen is currently unknown. CDR1 and CDR2 (germline): SNHLY, FYNNEI. The trim removed 8 bases at V and 5 bases at J, leaving 7 bases unmatched. The CDR3 runs to 13 residues. This specimen belongs to a study of early stage breast cancer tumors. General study results and limits: Commonly generated sequences made up most enriched TCRB sequences shared between patients. Tumors had 2 to 3-fold higher T cell density than normal breast. Tumor and normal breast were distinguished via blood comparison in about 90% of the 16 patients. Functional markers like CD4, CD8 and FOXP3 were missed in bulk sequencing.

Assay: immunoSEQ multiplex PCR; the TCRdb copy retains only in-frame clones and omits some. Among some 72,000 clones, under 85% were seen once, and the ten largest hold 3.5%. Sequenced input: blood. The chain recombines TRBV2 with TRBJ2-3, with 7 nucleotides matching TRBD2. This TCR was recovered from a person aged 60 to 70 with breast cancer. The CDR3 region has the DNA TGTGCCAGCGGGGGGGGTATTATAGATACGCAGTATTTT. Translation: CASGGGIIDTQYF.